The 20 T cell receptor beta chains listed next were all sequenced from one sample in a study of spatial heterogeneity in lung cancer. Specified time point: sample taken at primary tumor resection. TCRdb independently ran MiXCR on the 5' RACE reads; one entry per CDR3 protein. Here the sample spans 30,000 to 45,000 distinct CDR3 sequences, less than 9% being singletons. The material sequenced was PBMCs, taken at surgery. The receptors shown here come from a female donor with early-stage non-small cell lung cancer.

The table lists this clonotype with many counts. V is TRBV29-1 and J is TRBJ1-5; tentatively, D is TRBD1 (5 bases). Germline V gives CDR1 SQVTM, CDR2 ANQGSEA. There are 13 residues in the CDR3. The germline V and J ends were trimmed by 3 bases and 7 bases, with 13 bases remaining between them. Here the CDR3 DNA reads TGCAGCGTTGACGGGGGTTCGGGGCAGCCCCAGCATTTT. Its protein is CSVDGGSGQPQHF.

This clonotype was picked up many times. The rearrangement joins TRBV5-1 to TRBJ2-7; unclear D gene. The CDR3 runs to 14 residues. The germline V gene encodes CDR1 SGHRS and CDR2 YFSETQ. V lost 0 bases and J 2 bases, leaving 9 bases between the germline ends. This CDR3 is CASSLVGSPYEQYF. DNA for the CDR3: TGCGCCAGCAGCTTGGTGGGTTCACCCTACGAGCAGTACTTC.

The CDR3 DNA is TGCGCCAGCAGCTTGCGTACAGAATGGGCCGGGGAGCTGTTTTTT. Its protein product is CASSLRTEWAGELFF. The chain is built from TRBV5-1 and TRBJ2-2, with D unresolved. V dropped 1 base and J dropped 6 bases, with 13 bases sitting between them. The V gene's germline CDR1 is SGHRS and CDR2 YFSETQ. The CDR3 consists of 15 residues.

This clonotype was seen repeatedly, ten times or more. The chain is built from TRBV5-1 and TRBJ2-4, with TRBD2 identical over 9 bases. CDR3 size: 16 residues. Trimming cost V 0 bases and J 8 bases; bases outside gene matches: 9. CDR1 is SGHRS, CDR2 YFSETQ, per germline. This CDR3 reads CASSLDNSGRPDIQYF. The CDR3 DNA follows: TGCGCCAGCAGCTTGGATAATAGCGGGAGACCTGACATTCAGTACTTC.

In its sample, this clonotype was seen many times. The rearrangement joins TRBV28 to TRBJ1-1, with D uncertain. Germline assignment: CDR1 MDHEN and CDR2 SYDVKM. The ends were cut back, 3 bases at V and 1 base at J, with 9 bases in the middle. There are 14 residues in the CDR3. The CDR3 reads CASSLTPRNTEAFF. In nucleotides, the CDR3 is TGTGCCAGCAGTTTGACTCCTAGGAACACTGAAGCTTTCTTT.

This clonotype was detected ten times or more. The CDR3 loop is CASREQGKGQFF. CDR3 sequence (DNA): TGTGCCAGCAGGGAACAGGGGAAAGGGCAGTTCTTC. V usage is TRBV28 and J usage is TRBJ2-1, with 7 bases that match TRBD1. Germline V lookup: CDR1 MDHEN, CDR2 SYDVKM. The CDR3 loop spans 12 amino acids. J was trimmed by 12 bases and V by 6 bases; bases with no gene match: 8.

This clonotype has a count of ten or more. This sequence joins TRBV28 and TRBJ2-1; TRBD2 matches at 14 bases. The CDR3 consists of 14 residues. V lost 6 bases to trimming and J lost 12 bases; unmatched junction nucleotides: 7. The V gene's germline CDR1 is MDHEN and CDR2 SYDVKM. In nucleotides, the CDR3 is TGTGCCAGCAGCGGGACTAGCGGGAGAATGCGGCAGTTCTTC. Its protein is CASSGTSGRMRQFF.

The chain has TRBV7-8 and TRBJ1-5; D gene uncertain. The germline CDR1 and CDR2 sequences are SGHVS and FQNEAQ. Trimming shortened V by 5 bases and J by 4 bases, and 12 bases separated the two germline ends. CDR3 length: 14 residues. The CDR3, as DNA: TGTGCCAGCAGCCCCATGGGGATTAATCAGCCCCAGCATTTT. It yields the protein CASSPMGINQPQHF.

This clonotype has more than one count but fewer than ten. V and J are TRBV6-1 and TRBJ1-2; 7 bases match TRBD1. The CDR3 consists of 11 residues. The ends lost 4 bases at V and 14 bases at J; junction bases unmatched: 7. Looked up from germline, CDR1 is MNHNS and CDR2 is SASEGT. The CDR3 DNA is TGTGCCAGCAGTGTGTGGGGGGACAGTACCTTC. Translation: CASSVWGDSTF.

This clonotype was seen a handful of times. V is TRBV4-1 and J is TRBJ2-1; TRBD1 agrees at 11 bases. Germline-derived CDR1 and CDR2 are MGHRA and YSYEKL. The CDR3 consists of 15 residues. The V and J ends lost 1 base and 9 bases, in that order; junction bases with no gene match: 5. DNA of the CDR3: TGCGCCAGCAGCCAAGGGACAGGGGGCCTGGGTGAGCAGTTCTTC. Translating gives CASSQGTGGLGEQFF.

This clonotype was found many times. The rearrangement joins TRBV4-1 to TRBJ2-3; TRBD2 agrees at 8 bases. V lost 0 bases to trimming and J lost 1 base; unmatched junction nucleotides: 12. CDR3 length: 19 residues. From germline, CDR1 is MGHRA and CDR2 YSYEKL. DNA for the CDR3: TGCGCCAGCAGCCAAGATGGCCCCCTTATCGGGGGGGGCACAGATACGCAGTATTTT. As protein: CASSQDGPLIGGGTDTQYF.

This clonotype was detected ten times or more. The chain combines TRBV27 with TRBJ2-7; D gene ambiguous. Deletions cut 4 bases from V and 3 bases from J, with 4 bases between. Looked up from germline, CDR1 is MNHEY and CDR2 is SMNVEV (reference sequence). The CDR3 has 11 residues. The CDR3 protein is CASSSFYEQYF. The CDR3 DNA reads as TGTGCCAGCAGTTCTTTCTACGAGCAGTACTTC.

This clonotype has a count of ten or more. V and J are TRBV4-3 and TRBJ2-7; either TRBD1 or TRBD2 may fit D (5 bases each). With 0 bases removed from V and 0 bases from J, the gap between germline ends came to 9 bases. The CDR3 extends over 15 amino acids. Germline V lookup: CDR1 LGHNA, CDR2 YSLEER. DNA for the CDR3: TGCGCCAGCAGCCAAGATCCAGGGAGCTCCTACGAGCAGTACTTC. Translated: CASSQDPGSSYEQYF.

V is TRBV29-1 and J is TRBJ2-7; weak D call: TRBD2 (5 bases). The CDR3 runs 13 residues. CDR1 and CDR2 (germline): SQVTM, ANQGSEA. Between the trimmed V and J ends, which lost 5 bases and 6 bases, there was a span of 17 bases. CDR3 bases: TGCAGCGTTTATGGGATACGAAGCGGCGAGCAGTACTTC. This encodes CSVYGIRSGEQYF.

This clonotype was recorded a few times. V gene TRBV6-1 combines with J gene TRBJ2-3; tentative D call: TRBD2 (6 bases). This CDR3 comprises 17 residues. Germline V gene data show CDR1 as MNHNS and CDR2 as SASEGT. The V end was cut by 2 bases, the J end by 1 base, with 16 bases between. The CDR3 protein is CASSELGLAEGTDTQYF. CDR3 in DNA: TGTGCCAGCAGTGAATTGGGACTCGCGGAGGGCACAGATACGCAGTATTTT.

This clonotype was picked up many times. The chain employs TRBV20-1 and TRBJ1-4; D is possibly TRBD1 (5 bases). The CDR3 has 14 residues. Trimming cost V 3 bases and J 8 bases, with 16 bases left between them. From germline, CDR1 is DFQATT and CDR2 SNEGSKA (reference sequence). The CDR3 protein is CSARNHGPGEKLFF. The CDR3 nucleotides are TGCAGTGCTAGGAATCATGGCCCAGGGGAAAAACTGTTTTTT.

Worth noting for this clonotype: At one end, the junction sequence differs from germline, possibly due to a read error. The chain joins TRBV4-2 to TRBJ2-5; D possibly corresponds to TRBD1 (6 bases). Germline CDR1 is LGHNA and CDR2 is YNFKEQ. This CDR3 region has 15 residues. The CDR3 DNA reads as TGTGTCAGCAGCCTCAAAGGGACAACTCAGGAGACCCAGTACTTC. Translated: CVSSLKGTTQETQYF.

There are many counts of this clonotype. The chain joins TRBV27 to TRBJ2-1, with a weak D call TRBD2 (6 bases). Germline CDR1 MNHEY, CDR2 SMNVEV (reference sequence). The V end lost 0 bases, the J end lost 3 bases, and 12 bases lay between the germline ends. CDR3 length: 16 residues. The CDR3 loop reads CASSLSWGDHYNEQFF. The CDR3 nucleotides read TGTGCCAGCAGTTTATCGTGGGGGGACCACTACAATGAGCAGTTCTTC.

This clonotype was counted at least ten times. The junction departs from the called germline gene at one end, perhaps through a read error. V usage is TRBV7-7 and J usage is TRBJ2-5; 7 bases are a match to TRBD1. Germline V CDR1 and CDR2: SSHAT, FNYEAQ (reference sequence). This CDR3 comprises 15 residues. The DNA for the CDR3 is TGTGCTAGCAGCCCTTCCAGGGGGACGATCGAGACCCAGTACTTC. Translation gives CASSPSRGTIETQYF. Together with reference TRBV7-7 and TRBJ2-5, the CDR3 gives the full variable domain: GAGVSQSPRYKVTKRGQDVTLRCDPISSHATLYWYQQALGQGPEFLTYFNYEAQPDKSGLPSDRFSAERPEGSISTLTIQRTEQRDSAMYRCASSPSRGTIETQYFGPGTRLLVL.

Comments on this clonotype: This clone may be a read error of a much larger clone one base away. The V gene is TRBV14, the J gene TRBJ2-1, with TRBD2 matching 9 bases. Per germline, CDR1 SGHDN and CDR2 FVKESK. The CDR3 is made up of 16 amino acids. The CDR3 coding sequence is TGTACCAGCAGCCGGGGACTAGCCTCATTATACAATGAGCAGTTCTTC. Protein sequence: CTSSRGLASLYNEQFF. Using reference TRBV14 and TRBJ2-1 for the parts outside the CDR3, the full variable domain is EAGVTQFPSHSVIEKGQTVTLRCDPISGHDNLYWYRRVMGKEIKFLLHFVKESKQDESGMPNNRFLAERTGGTYSTLKVQPAELEDSGVYFCTSSRGLASLYNEQFFGPGTRLTVL.